Shown below are 7 T cell receptor beta chains from a single sample sequenced in a study of OX40 agonist ivuxolimab in advanced cancers. The library was made by the immunoSEQ multiplex PCR assay. TCRdb carries this immuneACCESS record with in-frame sequences only. Its versions omit some clonotypes, under half of them owing to an unresolved V gene in the studies checked, with the rest unexplained. Within this sample are about 82,000 clones, with roughly 90% of them counted one time only. The ten largest make up approximately 2.5% of the sample. Material: CD4+ or CD8+ T cells sorted from blood, obtained in a trial of the OX40 agonist ivuxolimab. Every receptor here comes from an adult with an advanced solid tumor such as melanoma, head and neck, liver or kidney cancer.

This clone was counted once. This chain links TRBV4-1 with TRBJ2-1; the D gene is possibly TRBD2 (6 bases). Trimming shortened V by 1 base and J by 9 bases, and 22 bases separated the two germline ends. Germline V CDR1 and CDR2: MGHRA, YSYEKL. This CDR3 contains 17 residues. The CDR3 reads CASSQVSTAGSFSEQFF. The DNA for the CDR3 is TGCGCCAGCAGCCAAGTGTCCACGGCGGGATCGTTTAGTGAGCAGTTCTTC.

The chain joins TRBV10-3 to TRBJ2-2; TRBD2 matches at 10 bases. The trim removed 8 bases at V and 3 bases at J, leaving 3 bases unmatched. The CDR3 runs to 14 residues. Germline V lookup: CDR1 ENHRY, CDR2 SYGVKD. The CDR3 DNA reads as TGTGCCATCCGTCTAGCGGGAGACACCGGGGAGCTGTTTTTT. Residues: CAIRLAGDTGELFF.

The gene calls are TRBV10-1 and TRBJ2-1; D possibly matches TRBD1 or TRBD2 (5 bases each). Trimming took off 4 bases at V and 7 bases at J, with 17 bases between the two ends. Germline-derived CDR1 and CDR2 are WNHNN and SYGVQD (reference sequence). CDR3 length: 15 residues. DNA of the CDR3: TGCGCCAGCAGTGGGTCGGGACCGAAGAGGAATGAGCAGTTCTTC. Translation: CASSGSGPKRNEQFF.

This sequence joins TRBV19 and TRBJ2-2; perhaps TRBD2 as D (5 bases). Germline V gives CDR1 LNHDA, CDR2 SQIVND (reference sequence). This CDR3 has 14 amino acids. Trimming cost V 7 bases and J 4 bases, with 13 bases left between them. The DNA for the CDR3 is TGTGCCAGTACCCGAGGGCAGCTCACCGGGGAGCTGTTTTTT. This translates into CASTRGQLTGELFF.

This rearrangement joins TRBV5-4 to TRBJ2-7; D is uncertain. Germline V gene data show CDR1 as SGHNT and CDR2 as YYREEE (reference sequence). V was shortened by 0 bases and J by 2 bases, with 12 bases between the two germline ends. This CDR3 is built from 15 residues. The DNA for the CDR3 is TGTGCCAGCAGCTTGGGAACGGAGTTTACCTACGAGCAGTACTTC. It is translated as CASSLGTEFTYEQYF. Complete variable domain (other parts from reference TRBV5-4 and TRBJ2-7): ETGVTQSPTHLIKTRGQQVTLRCSSQSGHNTVSWYQQALGQGPQFIFQYYREEENGRGNFPPRFSGLQFPNYSSELNVNALELDDSALYLCASSLGTEFTYEQYFGPGTRLTVT.

The chain combines TRBV18 with TRBJ1-5; TRBD1 agrees at 9 bases. This CDR3 spans 14 amino acids. J lost 5 bases, V lost 4 bases, and 3 bases had no gene match. The germline CDR1 and CDR2 sequences are KGHSH and LQKENI. This CDR3 reads CASSLTGGDQPQHF. In nucleotides, the CDR3 is TGTGCCAGCTCACTCACAGGGGGCGATCAGCCCCAGCATTTT.

The chain has TRBV6-1 and TRBJ2-1, with 8 nucleotides matching TRBD2. J was trimmed by 4 bases and V by 4 bases; bases with no gene match: 3. The CDR3 consists of 14 residues. CDR1 is MNHNS and CDR2 is SASEGT in the germline V gene. The CDR3 coding sequence is TGTGCCAGCAGTGGACTAGCGCTATACAATGAGCAGTTCTTC. Encoded protein: CASSGLALYNEQFF.